This TCR beta chain is drawn from a study of beta chain features in type 1 diabetes. General observations from the study: The study found that naive, central memory and Treg TCRB repertoires appeared more similar in patients than in healthy donors.

V lost 0 bases to trimming and J lost 3 bases, with 9 bases between them. In germline, CDR1 is SGHAT, CDR2 FQNNGV. The CDR3 consists of 14 residues. Naive, central memory, regulatory and stem cell-like memory cells within the CD4+ compartment were sorted using CD45RO/CCR7/CD25/CD127/CD95/CD27. Each of the sorted populations had a purity greater than 98%. All of the isolated RNA was reverse transcribed, so expressed TCRB transcripts were sequenced. Regulatory, naive and central memory T cell samples averaged roughly 3.8 million reads. Assay: immunoSEQ multiplex PCR; the TCRdb copy retains only in-frame clones and omits some. The sample yields 250,000 or so clones, 25% to 30% seen once. As for this clone: Its antigen is unidentified. This sample also contains other DNA sequences that code for the same CDR3.

The sample taken for sequencing was central memory CD4+ T cells from blood. The chain couples TRBV11-2 to TRBJ2-7; D ambiguous. The receptor was derived from a man aged 30 to 39 in good health. DNA for the CDR3: TGTGCCAGCAGCTTAGATGTTACGAGCTACGAGCAGTACTTC. This gives the protein CASSLDVTSYEQYF. Full variable domain (remainder filled in from reference TRBV11-2 and TRBJ2-7): EAGVAQSPRYKIIEKRQSVAFWCNPISGHATLYWYQQILGQGPKLLIQFQNNGVVDDSQLPKDRFSAERLKGVDSTLKIQPAKLEDSAVYLCASSLDVTSYEQYFGPGTRLTVT.